The rows below give T cell receptor beta chains drawn from one sample of a study of cytotoxic CD8 clonotypes in ibrutinib-treated CLL. Profiled with immunoSEQ multiplex PCR; TCRdb holds only in-frame clones, not every one. The repertoire holds roughly 42,000 clones, with around 63% as singletons. The sequences come from PBMCs, collected at disease progression, from a patient treated with ibrutinib. Receptors originate from a human donor with chronic lymphocytic leukemia. Both conserved end residues are part of each CDR3. A D gene is named only where the DNA matches it firmly. Rows give clone size only sometimes, using once, few, many, or a class for an expanded clone.

>-|-|TRBJ2-1|TRBV10-3|12
TGTGCCATCAAGCCGGATTACAATGAGCAGTTCTTC
CAIKPDYNEQFF
>few|TRBD1|TRBJ2-4|TRBV30|13
TGTGCCGGAAATCCGGGACAGGGTAACATTCAGTACTTC
CAGNPGQGNIQYF
>-|-|TRBJ1-2|TRBV19|13
TGTGCCAGTACCCTTGGAGGCATAGCTGGCTACACCTTC
CASTLGGIAGYTF
>-|-|TRBJ2-7|TRBV6-1|13
TGTGCCAGCAGTTCGTCAGAGTACTACGAGCAGTACTTC
CASSSSEYYEQYF
>-|-|TRBJ2-5|TRBV4-2|18
TGTGCCAGCAGCCAGGAGGCGGGGGCCGCGACCATACAAGAGACCCAGTACTTC
CASSQEAGAATIQETQYF
>-|-|TRBJ2-5|TRBV18|13
TGTGCCAGCTCACCGTCGGGGGAAGAGACCCAGTACTTC
CASSPSGEETQYF
>-|TRBD1|TRBJ1-5|TRBV18|18
TGTGCCAGCTCACCACTAGCGACAGGGGGCTACAAGGATCAGCCCCAGCATTTT
CASSPLATGGYKDQPQHF
>-|-|TRBJ1-4|TRBV19|15
TGTGCCAGTAGTATAAGCGGGGGATTGGCCGAAAAACTGTTTTTT
CASSISGGLAEKLFF
>-|-|TRBJ1-1|TRBV6-1|13
TGTGCCAGCATGACCGAGGCGTGGACTGAAGCTTTCTTT
CASMTEAWTEAFF
>few|-|TRBJ2-5|TRBV18|16
TGTGCCAGCTCAACGTCCGGGGCCGCTGGAGGGGAGACCCAGTACTTC
CASSTSGAAGGETQYF
>-|TRBD2|TRBJ2-7|TRBV4-1|17
TGCGCCAGCAGGGGGGGACTAGCGGGAAGCTCGACCTACGAGCAGTACTTC
CASRGGLAGSSTYEQYF
>few|-|TRBJ1-2|TRBV15|15
TGTGCCACCAGCAGAGTCGATCAGCAGTTCTATGGCTACACCTTC
CATSRVDQQFYGYTF
>few|-|TRBJ1-2|TRBV2|15
TGTGCCAGCAGTGAACGAAGTTCGGCTAACTATGGCTACACCTTC
CASSERSSANYGYTF
>-|-|TRBJ2-3|TRBV2|12
TGTGCCAGCAGACTAGCAACAGATACGCAGTATTTT
CASRLATDTQYF
>-|-|TRBJ2-7|TRBV5-1|16
TGCGCCAGCAGCTTGGATTCCGGGTCTACCTCCTACGAGCAGTACTTC
CASSLDSGSTSYEQYF
>-|-|TRBJ1-5|TRBV11-2|15
TGTGCCAGCAGCTTAGGGGGCTTGGGCAATCAGCCCCAGCATTTT
CASSLGGLGNQPQHF
>few|-|TRBJ2-7|TRBV5-1|12
TGCGCCAGCAGCTTGCGACCATACGAGCAGTACTTC
CASSLRPYEQYF
>-|-|TRBJ2-6|TRBV7-3|15
TGTGCCAGCAGCTTGGGGTCCGGTGGGGCCAACGTCCTGACTTTC
CASSLGSGGANVLTF
>-|-|TRBJ2-5|TRBV7-6|13
TGTGCCAGCAGCTTAGTGCGAGAAGAGACCCAGTACTTC
CASSLVREETQYF
>large|TRBD1|TRBJ2-7|TRBV10-3|14
TGTGCCATCAGTGAGGGACAGGTCTCCTACGAGCAGTACTTC
CAISEGQVSYEQYF
>-|-|TRBJ2-1|TRBV12-2|17
TGTGCAAGTCGCTTAGATTTGGCTAGCGGGATACAACACGAGCAGTTCTTC
CASRLDLASGIQHEQFF
>-|TRBD2|TRBJ2-4|TRBV7-9|14
TGTGCCAGCAGCGCCGGGACTAGCGGTTGGTTTCAGTACTTC
CASSAGTSGWFQYF